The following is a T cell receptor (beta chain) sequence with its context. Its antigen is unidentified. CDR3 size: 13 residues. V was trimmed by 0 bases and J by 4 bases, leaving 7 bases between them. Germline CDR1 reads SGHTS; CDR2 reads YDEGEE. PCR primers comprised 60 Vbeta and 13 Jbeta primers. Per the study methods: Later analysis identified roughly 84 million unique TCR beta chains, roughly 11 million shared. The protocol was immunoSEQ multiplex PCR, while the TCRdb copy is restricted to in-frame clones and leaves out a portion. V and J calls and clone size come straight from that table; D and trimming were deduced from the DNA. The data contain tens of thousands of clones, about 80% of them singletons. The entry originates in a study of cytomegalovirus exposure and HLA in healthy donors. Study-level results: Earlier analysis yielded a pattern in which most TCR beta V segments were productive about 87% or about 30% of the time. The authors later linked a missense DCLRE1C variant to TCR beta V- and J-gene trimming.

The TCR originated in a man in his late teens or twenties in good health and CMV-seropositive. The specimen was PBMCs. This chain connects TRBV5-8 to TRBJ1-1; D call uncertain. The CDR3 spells CASSLERSTEAFF. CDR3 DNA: TGTGCCAGCAGCTTGGAACGCAGCACTGAAGCTTTCTTT.